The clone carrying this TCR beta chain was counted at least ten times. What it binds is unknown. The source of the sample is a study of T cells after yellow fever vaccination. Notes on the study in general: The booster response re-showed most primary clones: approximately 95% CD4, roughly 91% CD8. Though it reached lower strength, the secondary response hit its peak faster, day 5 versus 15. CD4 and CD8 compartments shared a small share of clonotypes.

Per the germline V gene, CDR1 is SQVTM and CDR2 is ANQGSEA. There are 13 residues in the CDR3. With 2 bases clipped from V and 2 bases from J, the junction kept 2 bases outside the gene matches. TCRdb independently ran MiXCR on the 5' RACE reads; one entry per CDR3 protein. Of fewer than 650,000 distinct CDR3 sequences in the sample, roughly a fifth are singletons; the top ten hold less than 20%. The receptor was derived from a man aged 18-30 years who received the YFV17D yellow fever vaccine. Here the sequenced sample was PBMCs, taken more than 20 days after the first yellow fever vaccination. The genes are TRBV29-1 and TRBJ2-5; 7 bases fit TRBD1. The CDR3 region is CSVELTGQETQYF. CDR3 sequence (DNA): TGCAGCGTTGAATTGACAGGGCAAGAGACCCAGTACTTC.